The clone carrying this TCR beta chain was recorded only once. Sequencing used immunoSEQ multiplex PCR; TCRdb keeps in-frame clones, though not all of them. The sample gives 150,000 to 200,000 clones, around 96% of which show up once; about 8.5% is in the top ten. The source of the sample is a study of control samples from healthy donors and cancer patients. Trimming removed 10 bases from V and 5 bases from J, with 17 bases in between. The CDR3 runs 13 residues. Per germline, CDR1 LGHDT and CDR2 YNNKEL (reference sequence). The rearrangement uses TRBV3-1 (or the pseudogene TRBV3-2) and TRBJ2-5; D might be TRBD1 (5 bases). This clonotype originated in a woman between 35 and 50 years old in good health. The sequencing input was blood. The CDR3 spells CATTEIGGETQYF. The DNA for the CDR3 is TGTGCCACGACAGAGATAGGTGGTGAGACCCAGTACTTC.